Listed below are T cell receptor beta chains from one sample, sequenced in a study of blood T cell repertoires in COVID-19. TCRdb's table, derived via immunoSEQ multiplex PCR, lists solely in-frame clones and lacks some. The table has approximately 350,000 clones, approximately 90% seen once. Material for sequencing was PBMCs or T cells enriched from blood (not recorded which). The receptors stem from a man aged 18 to 30 who had recovered from COVID-19. Both conserved end residues are part of each CDR3.

CDR3aa: CASSSQRNEQFF
v_gene: TRBV11-2

CDR3aa: CASSGIGGNTEAFF
v_gene: TRBV10-2

CDR3aa: CASSLERDTPLHF
v_gene: TRBV7-8

CDR3aa: CASSVGAQGAGGYTF
v_gene: TRBV9

CDR3aa: CASSHPPPGGNQPQHF
v_gene: TRBV5-8

CDR3aa: CASSRAPRERGDPYEQYF
v_gene: TRBV4-1

CDR3aa: CATPNLTPGANVLTF
v_gene: TRBV7-6

CDR3aa: CASSLGGSGQYF
v_gene: TRBV7-2

CDR3aa: CSVATRTEAFF
v_gene: TRBV29-1

CDR3aa: CASSIGTGGGSNQPQHF
v_gene: TRBV19

CDR3aa: CASSRDINLNTEAFF
v_gene: TRBV7-2

CDR3aa: CASSVSPDPGNTIYF
v_gene: TRBV9

CDR3aa: CSVMRGLYETQYF
v_gene: TRBV29-1